This record looks at one TCR beta chain sequence and its context. Its antigen is undetermined. Primers used in a second PCR of roughly 7 to 12 cycles were a sample-barcoded 5' primer and a J-beta primer mix. A tag from a template-switch adaptor with 12 random nucleotides marked each cDNA molecule. One entry per CDR3 protein results from TCRdb running MiXCR on the 5' RACE reads. The table lists some 920,000 distinct CDR3 sequences, approximately 50% of them singletons. The data were obtained in a study of blood T cells in healthy people across ages. Study-wide results and caveats: Diversity was higher, and naive CD4+ cells more numerous, in long-lived donors than in aged donors.

Donors each provided about 9.5 milliliters of peripheral blood. The CDR3 runs to 15 residues. Germline V lookup: CDR1 ENHRY, CDR2 SYGVKD. V was pared by 6 bases and J by 4 bases, with 8 bases of the junction left unmatched. This TCR was sampled from a woman aged 55-70 years in good health. The V and J genes are TRBV10-3 and TRBJ2-5, with 10 bases identical to TRBD2. The sequenced sample consisted of blood. The CDR3 nucleotides are TGTGCCATCAGCGTAAGCGGGAGGGCCACAGAGACCCAGTACTTC. Translation: CAISVSGRATETQYF.